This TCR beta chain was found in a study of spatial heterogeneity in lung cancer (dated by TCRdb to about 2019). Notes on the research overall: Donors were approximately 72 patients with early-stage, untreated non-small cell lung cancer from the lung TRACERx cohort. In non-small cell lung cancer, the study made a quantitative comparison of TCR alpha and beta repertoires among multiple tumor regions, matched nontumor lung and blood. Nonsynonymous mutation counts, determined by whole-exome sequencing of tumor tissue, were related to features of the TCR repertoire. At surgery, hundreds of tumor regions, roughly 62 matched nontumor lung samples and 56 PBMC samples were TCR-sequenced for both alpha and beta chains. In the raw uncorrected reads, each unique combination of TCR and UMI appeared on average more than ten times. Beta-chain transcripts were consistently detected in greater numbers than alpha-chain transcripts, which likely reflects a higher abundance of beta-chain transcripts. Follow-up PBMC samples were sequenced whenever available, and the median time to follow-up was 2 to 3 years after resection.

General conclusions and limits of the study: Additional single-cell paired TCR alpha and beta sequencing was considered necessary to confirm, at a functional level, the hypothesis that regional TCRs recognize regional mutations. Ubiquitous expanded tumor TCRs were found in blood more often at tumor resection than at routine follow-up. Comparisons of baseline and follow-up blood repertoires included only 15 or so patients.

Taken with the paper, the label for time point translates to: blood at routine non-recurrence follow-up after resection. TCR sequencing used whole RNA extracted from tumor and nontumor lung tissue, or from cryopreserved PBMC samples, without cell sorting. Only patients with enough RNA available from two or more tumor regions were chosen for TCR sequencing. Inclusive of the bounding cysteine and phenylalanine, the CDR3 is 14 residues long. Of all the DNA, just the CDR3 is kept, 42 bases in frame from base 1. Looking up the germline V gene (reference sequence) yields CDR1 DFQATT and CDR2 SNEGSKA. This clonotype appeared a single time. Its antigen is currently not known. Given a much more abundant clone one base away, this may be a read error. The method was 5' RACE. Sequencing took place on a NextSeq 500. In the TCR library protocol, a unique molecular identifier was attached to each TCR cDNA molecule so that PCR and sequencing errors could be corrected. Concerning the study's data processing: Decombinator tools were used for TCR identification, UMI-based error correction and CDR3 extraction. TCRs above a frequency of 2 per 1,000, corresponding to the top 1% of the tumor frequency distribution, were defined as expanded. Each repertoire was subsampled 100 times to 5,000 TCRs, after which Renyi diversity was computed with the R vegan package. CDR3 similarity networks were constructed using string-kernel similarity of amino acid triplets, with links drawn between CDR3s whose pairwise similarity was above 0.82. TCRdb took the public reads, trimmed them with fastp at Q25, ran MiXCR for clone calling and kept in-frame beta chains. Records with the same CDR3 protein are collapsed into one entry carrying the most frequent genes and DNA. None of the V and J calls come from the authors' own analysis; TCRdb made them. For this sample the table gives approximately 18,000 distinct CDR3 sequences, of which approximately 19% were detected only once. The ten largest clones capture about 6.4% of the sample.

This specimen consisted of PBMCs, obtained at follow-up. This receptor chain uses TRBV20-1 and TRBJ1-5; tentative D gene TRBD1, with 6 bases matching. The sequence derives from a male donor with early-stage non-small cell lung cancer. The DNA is TGCAGCGCTTGGACACCCCAGGGGTGTGAGCCCCAGCATTTT. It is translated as CSAWTPQGCEPQHF.